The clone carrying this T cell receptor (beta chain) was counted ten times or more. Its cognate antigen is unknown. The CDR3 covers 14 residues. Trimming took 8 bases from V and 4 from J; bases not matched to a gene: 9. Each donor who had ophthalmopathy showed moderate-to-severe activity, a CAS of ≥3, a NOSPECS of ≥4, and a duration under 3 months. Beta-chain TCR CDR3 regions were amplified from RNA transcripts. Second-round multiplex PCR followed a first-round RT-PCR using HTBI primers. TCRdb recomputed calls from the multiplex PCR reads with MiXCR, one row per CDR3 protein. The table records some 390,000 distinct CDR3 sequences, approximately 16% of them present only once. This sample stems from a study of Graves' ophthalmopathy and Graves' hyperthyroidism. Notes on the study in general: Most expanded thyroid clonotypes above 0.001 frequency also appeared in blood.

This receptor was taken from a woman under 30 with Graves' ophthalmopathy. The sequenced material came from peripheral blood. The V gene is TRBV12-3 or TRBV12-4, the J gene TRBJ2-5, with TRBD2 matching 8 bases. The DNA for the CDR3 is TGTGCCAGCCGGGGGGGGCAGATCGGAGAGACCCAGTACTTC. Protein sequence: CASRGGQIGETQYF.